Presented here are 23 T cell receptor beta chains from one specimen sequenced in a study of blood T cell repertoires in COVID-19. Method: immunoSEQ multiplex PCR; TCRdb's copy keeps in-frame clones and lacks some. The table includes approximately 170,000 clones, over 75% detected once. Sequenced sample: peripheral blood. The origin of the receptors is a woman in her forties or fifties with acute or convalescent COVID-19.

The chain joins TRBV30 to TRBJ2-7; TRBD1 matches at 8 bases. V was pared by 3 bases and J by 4 bases, with 11 bases of the junction left unmatched. CDR1 is GTSNPN, CDR2 SVGIG, per germline (reference sequence). The CDR3 length is 15 residues. The CDR3 loop is CAWRDRDPESYEQYF. The CDR3 nucleotides read TGTGCCTGGAGGGACAGGGATCCAGAGTCTTACGAGCAGTACTTC.

The chain carries TRBV11-3 and TRBJ2-7, with 8 positions matching TRBD2. CDR1 is SGHNT and CDR2 is YENEEA in the germline V gene. There are 14 residues in the CDR3. Trimming at V came to 5 bases and at J to 3 bases, leaving 6 bases not matched to a gene. The CDR3 region has the DNA TGTGCCAGCAGCGTTTCAAGCGGGAGCTACGAGCAGTACTTC. Amino acid sequence: CASSVSSGSYEQYF.

V usage is TRBV19 and J usage is TRBJ1-1; 7 nucleotides agree with TRBD1. V trimming: 7 bases; J trimming: 0 bases; junction bases outside the gene matches: 17. The germline CDR1 and CDR2 sequences are LNHDA and SQIVND (reference sequence). The CDR3 has 18 residues. The CDR3 DNA reads as TGTGCCAGTATCCCCGGACAGGCCTGGCGGGGCATGAACACTGAAGCTTTCTTT. Translation: CASIPGQAWRGMNTEAFF.

The V call is TRBV30, the J call TRBJ1-5; D gene ambiguous. Germline V gene data show CDR1 as GTSNPN and CDR2 as SVGIG (reference sequence). V was clipped by 3 bases and J by 6 bases, with 9 bases between them. CDR3 length: 12 amino acids. The CDR3 reads CAWRIRGQPQHF. The CDR3 region has the DNA TGTGCCTGGAGGATTCGCGGTCAGCCCCAGCATTTT.

The J gene is TRBJ2-5, the V gene TRBV7-9; TRBD1 matches at 7 bases. V shed 3 bases, J shed 1 base, and the junction held 2 bases outside the gene matches. Germline assignment: CDR1 SEHNR and CDR2 FQNEAQ (reference sequence). The CDR3 spans 14 residues. In DNA, the CDR3 is TGTGCCAGCAGCTTGGGGACAGCCCAAGAGACCCAGTACTTC. Encoded protein: CASSLGTAQETQYF.

Only one count was recorded for this clone. V usage is TRBV18 and J usage is TRBJ2-5, with 7 bases fitting TRBD2. J gave up 2 bases and V 4 bases, and 7 bases lay outside the gene matches. Looked up from germline, CDR1 is KGHSH and CDR2 is LQKENI. The CDR3 spans 15 residues. Here the CDR3 reads CASSLSSGLQETQYF. For the CDR3, the DNA is TGTGCCAGCTCACTGTCTAGCGGACTGCAAGAGACCCAGTACTTC.

This rearrangement joins TRBV7-6 to TRBJ1-4; D is perhaps TRBD1 (6 bases). The CDR3 covers 15 residues. From germline, CDR1 is SGHVS and CDR2 FNYEAQ. Trimming cost V 1 base and J 8 bases, with 14 bases left between them. DNA of the CDR3: TGTGCCAGCAGCTTAGAGTGGGGGCGCCGGGAAAAACTGTTTTTT. It encodes CASSLEWGRREKLFF.

The CDR3 sequence is CASSSKDRGETQYF. CDR3 DNA: TGCGCCAGCAGCTCCAAAGACAGGGGAGAGACCCAGTACTTC. V usage is TRBV5-1 and J usage is TRBJ2-5; 8 nucleotides line up with TRBD1. The germline V gene encodes CDR1 SGHRS and CDR2 YFSETQ. CDR3 length: 14 amino acids. Trimming removed 3 bases from V and 4 bases from J; junction bases left unmatched: 5.

V is TRBV11-2 and J is TRBJ2-7, with 11 bases matching TRBD1. The germline gives CDR1 SGHAT, CDR2 FQNNGV. The junction had 5 bases not matched to a gene; V was cut back by 5 bases and J by 2 bases. This CDR3 contains 15 residues. CDR3 loop: CASSPWTGGAYEQYF. CDR3 coding DNA: TGTGCCAGCAGCCCCTGGACAGGGGGCGCCTACGAGCAGTACTTC.

The chain couples TRBV28 to TRBJ1-5; D uncertain. V lost 4 bases and J lost 0, with 13 bases in between. The CDR3 extends over 16 amino acids. Germline V gives CDR1 MDHEN, CDR2 SYDVKM. CDR3 DNA sequence: TGTGCCAGCAGTTCGCCACAGCATTATAGCAATCAGCCCCAGCATTTT. Its translation is CASSSPQHYSNQPQHF.

This clone was observed once. The V gene is TRBV7-2, the J gene TRBJ1-6; possibly TRBD1 for D (5 bases). The CDR3 runs 14 residues. Trimming stripped 5 bases from V and 9 bases from J, with 14 bases between. Germline V gene lookup returns CDR1 SGHTA and CDR2 FQGNSA. The CDR3 DNA reads as TGTGCCAGCAGCCCTCGGGACGGGGGTTCACCCCTCCACTTT. The encoded protein is CASSPRDGGSPLHF.

The rearrangement links TRBV24-1 to TRBJ2-1; 7 bases line up with TRBD2. The length of the CDR3 is 14 residues. Unmatched junction bases numbered 3, after V lost 3 bases and J lost 5 bases. The V gene's germline CDR1 is KGHDR and CDR2 SFDVKD. The CDR3 reads CATSDGGLNNEQFF. The CDR3 bases are TGTGCCACCAGTGATGGGGGACTAAACAATGAGCAGTTCTTC.

The rearrangement joins TRBV9 to TRBJ2-1; possible D gene TRBD2, 5 bases. The CDR3 has 14 amino acids. Trimming removed 0 bases at V and 6 bases at J, with 10 bases between. Germline V lookup: CDR1 SGDLS, CDR2 YYNGEE. The CDR3 DNA follows: TGTGCCAGCAGCGTAGACATAGCGTCCAATGAGCAGTTCTTC. Translated: CASSVDIASNEQFF.

This clone was counted between two and nine times. The gene calls are TRBV28 and TRBJ2-7; TRBD1 is a possible D gene (6 bases). The CDR3 contains 15 residues. V lost 9 bases and J 1 base, leaving 19 bases between the germline ends. Germline CDR1 is MDHEN and CDR2 is SYDVKM. The CDR3 protein is CASLPPQGTSYEQYF. In DNA, the CDR3 is TGTGCCAGTCTTCCTCCACAGGGAACTTCCTACGAGCAGTACTTC. The full variable domain, with the rest looked up from reference TRBV28 and TRBJ2-7, is DVKVTQSSRYLVKRTGEKVFLECVQDMDHENMFWYRQDPGLGLRLIYFSYDVKMKEKGDIPEGYSVSREKKERFSLILESASTNQTSMYLCASLPPQGTSYEQYFGPGTRLTVT.

The rearrangement uses TRBV7-2 and TRBJ2-7; tentative D call: TRBD2 (5 bases). CDR3 size: 17 residues. Between the trimmed V and J ends, which lost 5 bases and 0 bases, there was a span of 20 bases. Germline CDR1 is SGHTA and CDR2 is FQGNSA. The CDR3 DNA is TGTGCCAGCAGCCCACTTGGAGGAAGCGGCTCCTCCTACGAGCAGTACTTC. Protein: CASSPLGGSGSSYEQYF.

The chain uses TRBV6-6 and TRBJ2-3; 16 bases are shared with TRBD2. The CDR3 consists of 16 residues. Germline CDR1 reads MNHNY; CDR2 reads SVGAGI (reference sequence). V lost 6 bases, J lost 14 bases, and 14 bases stayed unmatched. The CDR3 sequence: CASSPGTSGGVRPWYF. The CDR3 nucleotides read TGTGCCAGCAGCCCGGGGACTAGCGGGGGGGTAAGACCGTGGTATTTT.

This rearrangement joins TRBV11-2 to TRBJ1-4, with 9 bases aligning to TRBD1. Per germline, CDR1 SGHAT and CDR2 FQNNGV. The CDR3 contains 18 residues. Trimming cost V 1 base and J 1 base; bases outside gene matches: 7. The CDR3 bases are TGTGCCAGCAGCTTAGCTCTGACAGGGGGGCGAACTAATGAAAAACTGTTTTTT. Amino acid sequence: CASSLALTGGRTNEKLFF.

The J gene is TRBJ1-1, the V gene TRBV28, with a tentative D call TRBD1 (6 bases). This CDR3 contains 12 residues. V was trimmed by 4 bases and J by 8 bases, leaving 11 bases between them. Germline CDR1 is MDHEN and CDR2 is SYDVKM. CDR3: CASSSRTVEAFF. CDR3 DNA sequence: TGTGCCAGCAGTTCCCGGACAGTAGAAGCTTTCTTT. Variable domain in full (rest from reference TRBV28 and TRBJ1-1): DVKVTQSSRYLVKRTGEKVFLECVQDMDHENMFWYRQDPGLGLRLIYFSYDVKMKEKGDIPEGYSVSREKKERFSLILESASTNQTSMYLCASSSRTVEAFFGQGTRLTVV.

This clone was seen ten or more times. The chain has TRBV24-1 and TRBJ2-3, with D perhaps TRBD1 (6 bases). CDR3 length equals 15 residues. Germline CDR1 is KGHDR and CDR2 is SFDVKD. Trimming stripped 7 bases from V and 1 base from J, with 14 bases between. CDR3 sequence reads: CATSPGQMGTDTQYF. The CDR3 DNA follows: TGTGCCACCAGCCCCGGACAGATGGGCACAGATACGCAGTATTTT.

The chain has TRBV4-2 and TRBJ1-2; TRBD1 aligns across 9 bases. V shed 2 bases, J shed 4 bases, and the junction held 8 bases outside the gene matches. The CDR3 is made up of 16 amino acids. Germline V gives CDR1 LGHNA, CDR2 YNFKEQ. The CDR3 nucleotides are TGTGCCAGCAGCCAAACCGGGACAGGGCCAGGCTATGGCTACACCTTC. Translating gives CASSQTGTGPGYGYTF.

The chain recombines TRBV28 with TRBJ1-5, with D possibly being TRBD1 (6 bases). Trimming pared 3 bases from V and 2 bases from J, leaving 14 bases between. This CDR3 has 16 residues. The germline V gene encodes CDR1 MDHEN and CDR2 SYDVKM. CDR3: CASSFNRAAGNQPQHF. The CDR3 nucleotides are TGTGCCAGCAGTTTCAACAGGGCGGCGGGCAATCAGCCCCAGCATTTT.

The V gene is TRBV9, the J gene TRBJ1-6, with 7 nucleotides matching TRBD1. V shed 3 bases, J shed 8 bases, and the junction held 8 bases outside the gene matches. In germline, CDR1 is SGDLS, CDR2 YYNGEE. This CDR3 comprises 15 residues. The DNA for the CDR3 is TGTGCCAGCAGCGCGTACACCCAGGGGGATTCACCCCTCCACTTT. This gives the protein CASSAYTQGDSPLHF.

This clone was detected ten times or more. The CDR3 reads CASSPFPGLAGDEQYF. CDR3 coding DNA: TGTGCCAGCAGCCCGTTCCCAGGGCTAGCGGGAGACGAGCAGTACTTC. V and J are TRBV7-7 and TRBJ2-7, with 10 bases matching TRBD2. The CDR3 spans 16 residues. V lost 5 bases and J lost 5; bases outside the gene matches: 12. Looked up from germline, CDR1 is SSHAT and CDR2 is FNYEAQ (reference sequence).